Following are 9 T cell receptor beta chains from one sample sequenced in a study of blood T cells in healthy people across ages (dated by TCRdb to 2014 to 2015). The library was prepared using 5' RACE. The sequencing machine was an Illumina HiSeq 2500. The second PCR ran for about 6 to 12 cycles and used a J-beta primer mix along with a sample-barcoded 5' primer. In-frame beta chains were kept once TCRdb had trimmed the public reads at Q25 with fastp and called clones with MiXCR. Every distinct CDR3 protein forms one entry, paired with its most common genes and DNA. In this sample the table shows roughly 1.5 million distinct CDR3 sequences, around 40% of which occur a single time. The top ten hold about 4% of the sample. The specimen was blood. These receptors were obtained from a woman younger than 35 in good health.

V and J are TRBV28 and TRBJ2-3; 8 bases agree with TRBD1. The J segment lost 4 bases and the V segment lost 6 bases, leaving 9 bases of the junction unmatched. The CDR3 totals 15 residues. In germline, CDR1 is MDHEN, CDR2 SYDVKM. The CDR3 sequence is CASRLGQGVPDTQYF. The CDR3 nucleotides read TGTGCCAGCAGACTAGGACAGGGAGTGCCAGATACGCAGTATTTT.

This chain connects TRBV7-8 to TRBJ1-2; the match to TRBD1 covers 7 bases. Germline CDR1 SGHVS, CDR2 FQNEAQ. This CDR3 has 14 amino acids. The trim removed 5 bases at V and 4 bases at J, leaving 7 bases unmatched. CDR3 loop: CASSKGQLLYGYTF. Written as DNA, the CDR3 is TGTGCCAGCAGCAAGGGACAGCTACTCTATGGCTACACCTTC.

The chain combines TRBV4-2 with TRBJ2-3; 11 nucleotides line up with TRBD2. The CDR3 is 20 amino acids. Trimming removed 6 bases from V and 7 bases from J; junction bases left unmatched: 24. The V gene's germline CDR1 is LGHNA and CDR2 YNFKEQ. The CDR3 sequence: CASRQLGASGRTILSHTQYF. In nucleotides, the CDR3 is TGTGCCAGCAGACAACTAGGGGCTAGCGGGAGGACCATCCTGTCCCATACGCAGTATTTT.

V and J are TRBV29-1 and TRBJ2-7, with TRBD2 matching over 12 bases. Trimming cost V 2 bases and J 6 bases; bases outside gene matches: 5. CDR1 and CDR2 from the germline V gene are SQVTM and ANQGSEA. The CDR3 spans 14 residues. The chain's CDR3 is CSVELTSGSSEQYF. CDR3 DNA: TGCAGCGTTGAACTGACTAGCGGGAGCTCCGAGCAGTACTTC.

The chain links TRBV7-2 to TRBJ2-1; D is undetermined. V lost 4 bases and J lost 5, with 12 bases in between. The CDR3 is 14 residues long. Germline V gene sequence: CDR1 SGHTA, CDR2 FQGNSA. The CDR3 DNA is TGTGCCAGCAGCTCGACCCGAGAGCACAATGAGCAGTTCTTC. Protein product: CASSSTREHNEQFF.

The rearrangement joins TRBV20-1 to TRBJ1-1; no definite D call. The CDR3 is made up of 15 amino acids. V gave up 0 bases and J gave up 11 bases, with 22 bases separating them. Germline V gene lookup returns CDR1 DFQATT and CDR2 SNEGSKA (reference sequence). CDR3 sequence: CSARDYRGGEGRAFF. CDR3 DNA sequence: TGCAGTGCTAGAGATTATCGGGGAGGAGAAGGACGGGCTTTCTTT.

The V call is TRBV20-1, the J call TRBJ2-1; D may be TRBD2 (6 bases). The J call is uncertain, as TRBJ2-7 better fits the DNA end. Germline V gene sequence: CDR1 DFQATT, CDR2 SNEGSKA (reference sequence). The CDR3 consists of 13 residues. In DNA form, the CDR3 reads TGCAGTGCTAGGGACTATTCCTACAATGAGCAGTACTTC. Encoded protein: CSARDYSYNEQYF.

This clonotype was counted a few times. The chain joins TRBV6-1 to TRBJ2-7; 9 bases are a match to TRBD1. CDR3 length: 15 residues. In germline, CDR1 is MNHNS, CDR2 SASEGT. The trim removed 6 bases at V and 4 bases at J, leaving 10 bases unmatched. CDR3 loop: CASRGKPGQGYEQYF. CDR3 DNA: TGTGCCAGCAGGGGAAAACCGGGACAGGGTTACGAGCAGTACTTC.

The genes are TRBV12-5 and TRBJ2-3, with D possibly TRBD2 on 5 matching bases. Trimming shortened V by 6 bases and J by 8 bases, and 15 bases separated the two germline ends. Germline assignment: CDR1 LGHNT and CDR2 FRNRAP. This CDR3 is 13 amino acids long. CDR3 in DNA: TGTGCTAGTGGCCCGACTGGCAGCGGTACGCAGTATTTT. The encoded protein is CASGPTGSGTQYF. The whole variable domain, remainder taken from reference TRBV12-5 and TRBJ2-3, is DARVTQTPRHKVTEMGQEVTMRCQPILGHNTVFWYRQTMMQGLELLAYFRNRAPLDDSGMPKDRFSAEMPDATLATLKIQPSEPRDSAVYFCASGPTGSGTQYFGPGTRLTVL.